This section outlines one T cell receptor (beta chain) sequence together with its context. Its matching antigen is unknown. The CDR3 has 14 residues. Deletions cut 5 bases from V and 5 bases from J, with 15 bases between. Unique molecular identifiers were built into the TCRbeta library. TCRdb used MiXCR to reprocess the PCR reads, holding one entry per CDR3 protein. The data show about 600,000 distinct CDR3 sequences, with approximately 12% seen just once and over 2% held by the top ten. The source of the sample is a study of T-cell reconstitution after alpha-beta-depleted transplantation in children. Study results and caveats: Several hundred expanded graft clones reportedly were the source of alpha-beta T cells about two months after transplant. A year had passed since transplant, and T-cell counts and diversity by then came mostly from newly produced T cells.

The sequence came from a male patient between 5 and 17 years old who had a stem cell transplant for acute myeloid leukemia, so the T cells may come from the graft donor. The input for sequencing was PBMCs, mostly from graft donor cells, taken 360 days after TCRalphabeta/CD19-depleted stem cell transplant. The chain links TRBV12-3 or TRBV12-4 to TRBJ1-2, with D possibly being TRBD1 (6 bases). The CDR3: CASSPRTDSYGYTF. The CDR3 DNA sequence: TGTGCCAGCAGTCCAAGGACAGACTCATATGGCTACACCTTC.